This TCR beta chain was identified in a study of cytomegalovirus exposure and HLA in healthy donors. PCR was performed using 60 Vbeta and 13 Jbeta primers. The protocol was immunoSEQ multiplex PCR, while the TCRdb copy is restricted to in-frame clones and leaves out a portion. This sample carries approximately 100,000 clones, around 69% of them seen once, and the ten largest clones take about 3.9%. About this clone itself: Its target is unknown. A junction boundary mismatches the germline segment, possibly from a read error.

Each of the donors was a healthy bone marrow donor. While unrecorded immune exposures were likely, the donors were nominally healthy when sampled. Broader study findings: Previously analyzed data showed that most TCR beta V segments were productive at a frequency of about 87% or about 30%.

The CDR3 runs to 16 residues. Germline loops: CDR1 SEHNR, CDR2 FQNEAQ (reference sequence). Sequencing was done on a sample of PBMCs. This clonotype was sampled from a young man in good health and CMV-seronegative. The V gene is TRBV7-9, the J gene TRBJ2-7, with 8 bases lining up with TRBD2. As DNA, the CDR3 is TGTTCCAGCAGCTTATGGTCGCGTCGGGAGGGCTACGAGCAGTACTTC. It is translated as CSSSLWSRREGYEQYF.